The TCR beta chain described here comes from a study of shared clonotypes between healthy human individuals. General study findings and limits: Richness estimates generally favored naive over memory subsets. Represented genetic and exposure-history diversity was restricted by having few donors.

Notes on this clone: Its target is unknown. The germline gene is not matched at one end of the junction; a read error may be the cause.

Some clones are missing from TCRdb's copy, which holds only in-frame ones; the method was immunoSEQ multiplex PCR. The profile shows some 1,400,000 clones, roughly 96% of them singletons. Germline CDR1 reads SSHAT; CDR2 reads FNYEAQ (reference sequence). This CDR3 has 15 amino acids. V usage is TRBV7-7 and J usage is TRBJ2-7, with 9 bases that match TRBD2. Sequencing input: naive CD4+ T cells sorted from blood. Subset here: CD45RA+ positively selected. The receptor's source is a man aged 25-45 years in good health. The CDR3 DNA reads TGTGCTAGCAGCTTAGGTAGCGGGAGCGAGAACGAGCAGTACTTC. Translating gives CASSLGSGSENEQYF.